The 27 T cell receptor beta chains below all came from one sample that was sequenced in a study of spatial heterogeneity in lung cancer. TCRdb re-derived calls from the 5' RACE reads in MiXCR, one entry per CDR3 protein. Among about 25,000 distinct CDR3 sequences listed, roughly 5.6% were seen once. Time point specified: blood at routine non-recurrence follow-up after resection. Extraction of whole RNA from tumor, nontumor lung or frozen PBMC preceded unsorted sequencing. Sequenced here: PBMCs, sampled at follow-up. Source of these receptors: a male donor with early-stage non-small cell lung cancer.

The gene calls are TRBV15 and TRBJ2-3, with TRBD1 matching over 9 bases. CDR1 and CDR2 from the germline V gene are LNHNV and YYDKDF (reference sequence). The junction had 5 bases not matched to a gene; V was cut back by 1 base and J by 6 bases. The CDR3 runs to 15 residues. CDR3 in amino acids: CATSRAPGQGDTQYF. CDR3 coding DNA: TGTGCCACCAGCAGAGCACCGGGACAGGGCGATACGCAGTATTTT.

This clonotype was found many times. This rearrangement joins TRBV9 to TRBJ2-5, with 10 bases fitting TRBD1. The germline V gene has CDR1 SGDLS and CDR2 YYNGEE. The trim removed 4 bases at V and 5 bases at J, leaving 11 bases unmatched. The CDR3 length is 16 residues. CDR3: CASSTYDRGRVETQYF. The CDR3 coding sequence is TGTGCCAGCAGCACCTATGACAGGGGGCGCGTGGAGACCCAGTACTTC.

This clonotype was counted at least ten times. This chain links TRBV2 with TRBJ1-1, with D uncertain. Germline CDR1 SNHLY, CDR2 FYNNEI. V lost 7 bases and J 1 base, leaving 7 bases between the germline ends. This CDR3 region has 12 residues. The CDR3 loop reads CASKSGNTEAFF. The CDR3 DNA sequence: TGTGCCAGCAAATCGGGGAACACTGAAGCTTTCTTT.

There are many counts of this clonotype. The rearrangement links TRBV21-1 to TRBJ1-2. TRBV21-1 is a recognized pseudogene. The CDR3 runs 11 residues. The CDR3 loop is CASSKKNLIAF. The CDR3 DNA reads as TGTGCCAGCAGCAAAAAGAATCTGATCGCCTTC.

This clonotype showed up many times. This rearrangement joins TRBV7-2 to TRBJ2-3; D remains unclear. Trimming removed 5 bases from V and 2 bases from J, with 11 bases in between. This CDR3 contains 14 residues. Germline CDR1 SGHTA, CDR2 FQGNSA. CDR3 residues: CASSASLVTDTQYF. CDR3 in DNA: TGTGCCAGCAGCGCTAGTCTAGTCACAGATACGCAGTATTTT.

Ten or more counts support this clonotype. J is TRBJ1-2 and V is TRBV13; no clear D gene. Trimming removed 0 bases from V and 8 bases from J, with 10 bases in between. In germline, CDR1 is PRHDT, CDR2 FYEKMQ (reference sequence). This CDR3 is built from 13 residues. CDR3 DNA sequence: TGTGCCAGCAGCTTAGGGTCACACTCCGGCTACACCTTC. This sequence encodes CASSLGSHSGYTF.

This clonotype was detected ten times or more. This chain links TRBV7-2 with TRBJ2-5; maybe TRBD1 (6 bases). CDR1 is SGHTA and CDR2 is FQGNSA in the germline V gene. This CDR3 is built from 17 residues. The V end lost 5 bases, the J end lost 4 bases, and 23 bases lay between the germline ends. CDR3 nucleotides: TGTGCCAGCAGCCCCCTGGGTCGGACAAAAGGGGGAGAGACCCAGTACTTC. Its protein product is CASSPLGRTKGGETQYF.

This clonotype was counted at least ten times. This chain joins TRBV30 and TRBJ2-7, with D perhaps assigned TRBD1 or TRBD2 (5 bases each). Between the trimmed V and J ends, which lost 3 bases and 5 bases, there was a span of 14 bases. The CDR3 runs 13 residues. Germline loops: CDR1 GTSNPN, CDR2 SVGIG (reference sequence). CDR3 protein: CAWRRGTRNEQYF. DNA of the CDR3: TGTGCCTGGAGGAGGGGAACGAGGAACGAGCAGTACTTC.

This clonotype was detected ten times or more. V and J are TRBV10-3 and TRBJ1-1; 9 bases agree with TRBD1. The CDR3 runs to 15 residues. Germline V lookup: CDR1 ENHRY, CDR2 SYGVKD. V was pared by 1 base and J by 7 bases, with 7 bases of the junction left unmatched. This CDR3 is CAISEYTTGGGEAFF. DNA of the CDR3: TGTGCCATCAGTGAGTATACGACAGGGGGTGGTGAAGCTTTCTTT.

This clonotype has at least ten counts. In nucleotides, the CDR3 is TGCAGTGCTAGAGCTCTGGGACAGGCTGAACTAGAAGCTTTCTTT. Translation gives CSARALGQAELEAFF. This sequence joins TRBV20-1 and TRBJ1-1; 8 nucleotides agree with TRBD1. Germline V gives CDR1 DFQATT, CDR2 SNEGSKA (reference sequence). After removal of 1 base from V and 8 bases from J, the junction contained 12 bases not matched to a gene. CDR3 length: 15 residues.

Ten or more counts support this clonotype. This CDR3 reads CASSRSGSTDTQYF. Here the CDR3 DNA reads TGTGCCAGCAGCCGCAGCGGGAGCACAGATACGCAGTATTTT. This chain connects TRBV3-1 to TRBJ2-3, with TRBD2 as a possible D gene (6 bases). V was pared by 4 bases and J by 0 bases, with 8 bases between. From germline, CDR1 is LGHDT and CDR2 YNNKEL (reference sequence). The CDR3 has 14 amino acids.

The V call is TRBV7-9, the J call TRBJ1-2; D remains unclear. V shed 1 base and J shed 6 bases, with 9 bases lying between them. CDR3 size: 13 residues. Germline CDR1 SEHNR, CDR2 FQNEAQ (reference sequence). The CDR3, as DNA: TGTGCCAGCAGCTTAGACCCCCGGGATGGCTACACCTTC. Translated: CASSLDPRDGYTF.

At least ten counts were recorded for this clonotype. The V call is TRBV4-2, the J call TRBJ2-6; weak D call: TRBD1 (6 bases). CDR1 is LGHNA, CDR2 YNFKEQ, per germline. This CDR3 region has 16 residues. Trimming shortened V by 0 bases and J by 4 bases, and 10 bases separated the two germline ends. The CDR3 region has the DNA TGTGCCAGCAGCCAAGATCGGACAGCCGGGGCCAACGTCCTGACTTTC. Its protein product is CASSQDRTAGANVLTF.

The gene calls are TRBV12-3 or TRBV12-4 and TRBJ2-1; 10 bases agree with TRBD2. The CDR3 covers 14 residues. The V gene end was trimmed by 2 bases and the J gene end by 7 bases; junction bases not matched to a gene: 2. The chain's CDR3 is CASSLMTSGNEQFF. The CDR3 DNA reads TGTGCCAGCAGTTTAATGACTAGCGGGAATGAGCAGTTCTTC.

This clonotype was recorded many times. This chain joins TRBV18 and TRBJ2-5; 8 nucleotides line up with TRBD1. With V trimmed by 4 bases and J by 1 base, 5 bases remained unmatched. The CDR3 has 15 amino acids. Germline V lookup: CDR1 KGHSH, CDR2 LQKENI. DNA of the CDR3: TGTGCCAGCTCACTCAGGGGGCAAGGCCAAGAGACCCAGTACTTC. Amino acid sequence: CASSLRGQGQETQYF.

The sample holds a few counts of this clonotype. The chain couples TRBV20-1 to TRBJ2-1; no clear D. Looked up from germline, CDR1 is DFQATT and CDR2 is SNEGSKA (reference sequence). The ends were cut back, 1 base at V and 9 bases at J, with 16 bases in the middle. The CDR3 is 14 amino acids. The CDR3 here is CSARGGGPVGEQFF. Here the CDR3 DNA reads TGCAGTGCTAGAGGGGGTGGGCCGGTTGGTGAGCAGTTCTTC.

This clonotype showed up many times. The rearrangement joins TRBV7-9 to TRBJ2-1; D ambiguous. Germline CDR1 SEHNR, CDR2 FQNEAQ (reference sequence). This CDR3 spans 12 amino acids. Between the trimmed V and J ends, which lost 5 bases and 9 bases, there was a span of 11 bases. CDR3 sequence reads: CASSPRWGEQFF. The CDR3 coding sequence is TGTGCCAGCAGCCCGAGATGGGGTGAGCAGTTCTTC.

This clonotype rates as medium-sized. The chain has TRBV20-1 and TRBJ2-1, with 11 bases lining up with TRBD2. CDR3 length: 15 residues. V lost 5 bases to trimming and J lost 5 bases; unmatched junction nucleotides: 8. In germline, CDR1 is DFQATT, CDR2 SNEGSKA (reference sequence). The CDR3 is CSAVYPGLADNEQFF. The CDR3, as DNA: TGCAGTGCTGTCTACCCGGGACTAGCGGACAATGAGCAGTTCTTC.

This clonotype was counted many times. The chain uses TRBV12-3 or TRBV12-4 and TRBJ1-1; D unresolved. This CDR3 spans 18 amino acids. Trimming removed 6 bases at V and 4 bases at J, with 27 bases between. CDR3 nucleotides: TGTGCCAGCAGCCCAAGCCCCGGCCAGCAATCTACGGGCACTGAAGCTTTCTTT. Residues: CASSPSPGQQSTGTEAFF.

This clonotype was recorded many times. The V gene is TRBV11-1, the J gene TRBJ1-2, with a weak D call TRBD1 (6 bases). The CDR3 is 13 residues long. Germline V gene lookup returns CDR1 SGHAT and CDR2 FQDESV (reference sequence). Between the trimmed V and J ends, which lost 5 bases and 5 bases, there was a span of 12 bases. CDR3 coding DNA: TGTGCCAGCAGCGCCGGGACATCTTATGGCTACACCTTC. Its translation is CASSAGTSYGYTF.

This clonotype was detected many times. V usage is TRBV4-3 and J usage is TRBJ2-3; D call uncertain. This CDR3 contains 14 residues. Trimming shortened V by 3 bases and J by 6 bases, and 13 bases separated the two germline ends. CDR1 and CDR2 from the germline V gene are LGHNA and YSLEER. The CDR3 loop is CASSQGSGFDTQYF. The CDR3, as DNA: TGCGCCAGCAGCCAGGGTTCGGGTTTCGATACGCAGTATTTT.

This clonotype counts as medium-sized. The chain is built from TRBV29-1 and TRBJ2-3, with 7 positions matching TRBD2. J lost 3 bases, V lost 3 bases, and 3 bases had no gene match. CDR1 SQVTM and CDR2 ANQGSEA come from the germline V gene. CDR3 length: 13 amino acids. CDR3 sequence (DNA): TGCAGCGTTGATACTAGCGCAACAGATACGCAGTATTTT. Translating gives CSVDTSATDTQYF.

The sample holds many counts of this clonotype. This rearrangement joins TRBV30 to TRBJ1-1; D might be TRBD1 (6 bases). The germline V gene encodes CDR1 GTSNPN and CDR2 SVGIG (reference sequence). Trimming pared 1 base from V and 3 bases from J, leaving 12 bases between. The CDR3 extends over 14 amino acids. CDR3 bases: TGTGCCTGGAGTGCTACGGACAGATACACTGAAGCTTTCTTT. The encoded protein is CAWSATDRYTEAFF.

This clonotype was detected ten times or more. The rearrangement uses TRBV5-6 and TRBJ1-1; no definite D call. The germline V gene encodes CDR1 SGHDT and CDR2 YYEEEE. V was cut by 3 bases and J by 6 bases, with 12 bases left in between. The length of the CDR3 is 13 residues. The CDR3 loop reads CASSSPVRSEAFF. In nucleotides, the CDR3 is TGTGCCAGCAGCTCCCCAGTAAGGTCTGAAGCTTTCTTT. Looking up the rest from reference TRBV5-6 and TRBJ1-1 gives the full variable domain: DAGVTQSPTHLIKTRGQQVTLRCSPKSGHDTVSWYQQALGQGPQFIFQYYEEEERQRGNFPDRFSGHQFPNYSSELNVNALLLGDSALYLCASSSPVRSEAFFGQGTRLTVV.

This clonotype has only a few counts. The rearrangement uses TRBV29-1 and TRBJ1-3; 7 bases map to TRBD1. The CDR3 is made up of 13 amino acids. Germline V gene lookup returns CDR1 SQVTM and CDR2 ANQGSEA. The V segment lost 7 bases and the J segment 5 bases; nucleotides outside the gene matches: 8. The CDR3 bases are TGCAGCGCCGAGGGGGGACAGCGAAACACCATATATTTT. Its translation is CSAEGGQRNTIYF.

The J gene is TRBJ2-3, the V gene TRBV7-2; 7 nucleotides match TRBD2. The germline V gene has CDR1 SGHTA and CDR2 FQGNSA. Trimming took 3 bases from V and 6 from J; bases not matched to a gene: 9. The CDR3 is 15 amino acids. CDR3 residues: CASSLTGGRVDTQYF. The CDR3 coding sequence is TGTGCCAGCAGCTTGACGGGAGGCCGGGTGGATACGCAGTATTTT.

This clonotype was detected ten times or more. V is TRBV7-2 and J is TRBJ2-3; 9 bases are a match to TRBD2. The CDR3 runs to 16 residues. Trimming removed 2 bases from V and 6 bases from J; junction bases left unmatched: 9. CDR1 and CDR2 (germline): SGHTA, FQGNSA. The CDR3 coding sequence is TGTGCCAGCAGCTTAATTGGCGGGGGGGCCGGTGATACGCAGTATTTT. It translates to CASSLIGGGAGDTQYF.